The rows below give T cell receptor beta chains drawn from one sample of a study of blood T cells in healthy people across ages. TCRdb passed the 5' RACE reads through MiXCR, listing each CDR3 protein once. The sample lists 800,000 to 900,000 distinct CDR3 sequences, under 80% occurring once. Sequencing used blood. The receptors originated from a man aged 25 to 40 in good health. The CDR3 runs from the conserved cysteine through the conserved F or W. The D gene is left open where the match is weak. Expanded clones are given a class, and other clones once, few, many or no size at all.

v_gene	j_gene	abundance	d_gene	CDR3nt	CDR3aa
TRBV2	TRBJ1-2	-	-	TGTGCCAGAAATCCCCGGGCCACAGGCATAAACTATGGCTACACCTTC	CARNPRATGINYGYTF
TRBV6-5	TRBJ2-3	-	TRBD2	TGTGCCAGCAGTACTGGGACTAGCGGAGGTCGCACAGATACGCAGTATTTT	CASSTGTSGGRTDTQYF
TRBV7-9	TRBJ2-5	-	TRBD1	TGTGCCAGCAGCTCGGACAGGGGGGTGCAGTACTTC	CASSSDRGVQYF
TRBV20-1	TRBJ2-5	-	-	TGCAGTGCTAGGGGTAGGGGCTGGTCGGAGACCCAGTACTTC	CSARGRGWSETQYF
TRBV20-1	TRBJ1-5	-	-	TGCAGTGCACAGGCATATAGCAATCAGCCCCAGCATTTT	CSAQAYSNQPQHF
TRBV6-5	TRBJ2-7	-	-	TGTGCCAGCAGTTACGTTCGCTCGGATTCCTACGAGCAGTACTTC	CASSYVRSDSYEQYF
TRBV10-3	TRBJ1-2	-	-	TGTGCCATCCCCGGTGAGGGGACTAACTATGGCTACACCTTC	CAIPGEGTNYGYTF
TRBV30	TRBJ2-7	-	-	TGTGCCTGGCAGGGGATTCGGGATGGTCGCTACGAGCAGTACTTC	CAWQGIRDGRYEQYF
TRBV4-2	TRBJ2-1	few	-	TGTGCCAGCAGCCAAGACCCGGGGGAGCACAATGAGCAGTTCTTC	CASSQDPGEHNEQFF
TRBV5-1	TRBJ2-2	-	-	TGCGCCAGCAGCCAAATAATCCCGGGACACAGGTTGTCCGGGGAGCTGTTTTTT	CASSQIIPGHRLSGELFF
TRBV27	TRBJ2-4	-	-	TGTGCCAGCAGTTTACTTTCTGGGGCCAAAAACATTCAGTACTTC	CASSLLSGAKNIQYF
TRBV10-3	TRBJ2-7	-	TRBD1	TGTGCCATCAGTGATACCGGGACAGGGCGGTACGAGCAGTACTTC	CAISDTGTGRYEQYF
TRBV5-6	TRBJ1-2	-	-	TGTGCCAGCAGCTTGAATCAGGCTAACTATGGCTACACCTTC	CASSLNQANYGYTF
TRBV13	TRBJ1-5	-	-	TGTGCCAGCAGCCGCGGTCGCAGTGCGAATAGCAATCAGCCCCGGCATTTT	CASSRGRSANSNQPRHF
TRBV29-1	TRBJ2-5	-	-	TGCAGCGTTTCCGGGACACCCAAAGAGACCCAGTACTTC	CSVSGTPKETQYF
TRBV7-2	TRBJ2-3	-	TRBD2	TGTGCCAGCAGCTCAAGGACTAGCGGGGCTTCAGATACGCAGTATTTT	CASSSRTSGASDTQYF
TRBV5-1	TRBJ2-5	once	-	TGCGCCAGCAGCTTGCGGTCAGTCCAAGAGACCCAGTACTTC	CASSLRSVQETQYF
TRBV28	TRBJ2-5	-	-	TGTGCCAGCAGTACGGGACCCCTGGGGCAGTACTTC	CASSTGPLGQYF
TRBV5-1	TRBJ2-3	-	-	TGCGCCAGCAGCGCGGGATTGCTGAGGAGCCCTAGCACAGATACGCAGTATTTT	CASSAGLLRSPSTDTQYF
TRBV7-2	TRBJ1-2	few	-	TGTGCCAGCAGCTTAGTAGGCAGGGGAGTAGGCTACACCTTC	CASSLVGRGVGYTF
TRBV28	TRBJ2-7	-	TRBD1	TGTGCCAGCAGCTCCGGGACAGCCCTCTCCTACGAGCAGTACTTC	CASSSGTALSYEQYF
TRBV10-3	TRBJ1-1	once	TRBD1	TGTGCCATCAGTGGCAATGGACAGGCTGAAGCTTTCTTT	CAISGNGQAEAFF
TRBV12-3/TRBV12-4	TRBJ1-2	many	TRBD1	TGTGCCAGCAGTTCCCAGGGGGGGCGTCTCTATGGCTACACCTTC	CASSSQGGRLYGYTF
TRBV28	TRBJ2-7	-	-	TGTGCCAGCACCATAAGTCAGGGATTGAGCTACGAGCAGTACTTC	CASTISQGLSYEQYF
TRBV20-1	TRBJ2-1	-	-	TGCAGTGCTAGAGGTCCGGAACTCTACAATGAGCAGTTCTTC	CSARGPELYNEQFF
TRBV13	TRBJ2-3	-	TRBD2	TGTGCCAGCAGTTCCCCCGCTATCGGACTAGCGAACACAGATACGCAGTATTTT	CASSSPAIGLANTDTQYF
TRBV7-9	TRBJ2-1	-	TRBD1	TGTGCCAGCAGCCTGACCGGGACAGTCGTCTATGAGCAGTTCTTC	CASSLTGTVVYEQFF
TRBV4-2	TRBJ1-5	-	-	TGTGCCAGCAGCCAAGAATTGATACCACAATATAGCAATCAGCCCCAGCATTTT	CASSQELIPQYSNQPQHF
TRBV29-1	TRBJ1-1	-	TRBD1	TGCAGCGTTTTGTTCTCAGGGGGCCGGACTGAAGCTTTCTTT	CSVLFSGGRTEAFF
TRBV10-3	TRBJ2-1	few	-	TGTGCCATCAGTGAGTCGGTACCTGTGGGGTCCAATGAGCAGTTCTTC	CAISESVPVGSNEQFF
TRBV28	TRBJ2-5	once	-	TGTGCCAGCACAAGGTACCAAGAGACCCAGTACTTC	CASTRYQETQYF
TRBV20-1	TRBJ2-1	-	TRBD2	TGCAGTGCTACCCTAGCGGGGGGGCTTTACGATGAGCAGTTCTTC	CSATLAGGLYDEQFF
TRBV5-1	TRBJ2-7	-	-	TGCGCCAGCAACTGGGGACCCTCCTACGAGCAGTACTTC	CASNWGPSYEQYF
TRBV5-1	TRBJ2-5	-	TRBD2	TGCGCCAGCAGCCCTTGGCGGGGGAGACAAGAGACCCAGTACTTC	CASSPWRGRQETQYF
TRBV27	TRBJ2-3	-	TRBD2	TGTGCCAGCAGTCGCCGGGACTACAGACTTACAGATACGCAGTATTTT	CASSRRDYRLTDTQYF
TRBV5-1	TRBJ1-6	-	TRBD1	TGCGCCAGCAGCTATGACAGGGCTGGATCACCCCTCCACTTT	CASSYDRAGSPLHF
TRBV30	TRBJ2-7	-	-	TGTGCCGGGAGTGGGGGCTACGAGCAGTACTTC	CAGSGGYEQYF
TRBV9	TRBJ2-7	-	TRBD2	TGTGCCAGCAGCAATGGACGGGAGGTTCCAACCTACGAGCAGTACTTC	CASSNGREVPTYEQYF
TRBV15	TRBJ2-3	-	-	TGTGCCACCAGCAGAGATCGGTCTAGCGTCGGCACAGATACGCAGTATTTT	CATSRDRSSVGTDTQYF
TRBV7-6	TRBJ2-7	-	TRBD1	TGTGCCAGCAGCTTCTCCACGGGGGACAGGCCCTACGAGCAGTACTTC	CASSFSTGDRPYEQYF
TRBV6-5	TRBJ2-4	-	TRBD1	TGTGCCAGCAAGGCTCCGGGACAGGGGGTCAACATTCAGTACTTC	CASKAPGQGVNIQYF
TRBV5-1	TRBJ2-7	few	-	TGCGCCAGCAGCCAGACCGGGACGGAGTGGAACGAGCAGTACTTC	CASSQTGTEWNEQYF
TRBV3-1	TRBJ2-5	many	-	TGTGCCAGCAGCCAAGATCGACAGGGCGGAGGGGAGACCCAGTACTTC	CASSQDRQGGGETQYF
TRBV11-2	TRBJ2-1	-	-	TGTGCCAGCAGCTTAATCGGATGGCAGTGGTCCAATGAGCAGTTCTTC	CASSLIGWQWSNEQFF
TRBV20-1	TRBJ2-3	-	-	TGCAGTGCTAGACCCCCGAACACAGATACGCAGTATTTT	CSARPPNTDTQYF
TRBV12-3/TRBV12-4	TRBJ2-7	few	-	TGTGCCAGCAGTTTGGGCATCGGAGGTTACGAGCAGTACTTC	CASSLGIGGYEQYF
TRBV29-1	TRBJ2-1	-	-	TGCAGCGTAGTAAGATGGCTATCGGTCTACAATGAGCAGTTCTTC	CSVVRWLSVYNEQFF
TRBV20-1	TRBJ1-5	-	TRBD1	TGCAGTGGACAGGGCGTGGGCAATCAGCCCCAGCATTTT	CSGQGVGNQPQHF
TRBV6-5	TRBJ2-2	-	-	TGTGCCAGCAGTTTTGACTGGAACACCGGGGAGCTGTTTTTT	CASSFDWNTGELFF
TRBV10-3	TRBJ2-5	-	TRBD2	TGTGCCACCAGACTAGCGGGGGGCCAAGAGACCCAGTACTTC	CATRLAGGQETQYF
TRBV25-1	TRBJ1-1	few	-	TGTGCCAGCAGTGTCAGGGAGGACGGTGAAGCTTTCTTT	CASSVREDGEAFF
TRBV13	TRBJ2-5	-	-	TGTGCCAGCAGCTTAGGGGTTAGAAAAGAGACCCAGTACTTC	CASSLGVRKETQYF
TRBV24-1	TRBJ1-2	-	-	TGTGCCACCCGAGGAGCCTCCGGGGAAGCTAACTATGGCTACACCTTC	CATRGASGEANYGYTF